The 14 T cell receptor beta chains presented below share a single source sample, sequenced in a study of CD8+CD57+ T cells in acquired aplastic anemia. The authors sequenced patients whose flow cytometry had shown CD8+CD57+ cell expansion. Genomic DNA, the template, was used for profiling of the TCR beta VDJ and CDR3. Using its own MiXCR run on the reads, TCRdb lists one record per CDR3 protein. Of 120,000 or so distinct CDR3 sequences listed, 45% to 60% are singletons. Sequenced sample: sorted CD4+, CD8+, or CD8+CD57+ T cells (not recorded which) from PBMCs. The receptor source for this set is a human donor with aplastic anemia.

This sequence joins TRBV2 and TRBJ2-3; 8 bases line up with TRBD2. The germline gives CDR1 SNHLY, CDR2 FYNNEI. Trimming took 3 bases from V and 1 from J; bases not matched to a gene: 9. This CDR3 spans 17 amino acids. DNA of the CDR3: TGTGCCAGCAGTGATGTTCCTCTAGCGGGCCGCACAGATACGCAGTATTTT. Protein sequence: CASSDVPLAGRTDTQYF.

V usage is TRBV10-3 and J usage is TRBJ1-5, with D tentatively TRBD1 (5 bases). Per the germline V gene, CDR1 is ENHRY and CDR2 is SYGVKD. CDR3 length: 14 amino acids. The V and J ends lost 2 bases and 1 base respectively, with 6 bases between them. The CDR3 sequence: CAISEGGSNQPQHF. In DNA form, the CDR3 reads TGTGCCATCAGTGAGGGGGGAAGCAATCAGCCCCAGCATTTT.

The V and J genes are TRBV25-1 and TRBJ2-5, with D hard to call. The J call may be faulty, since TRBJ2-7 better matches the DNA end. Germline CDR1 is MGHDK and CDR2 is SYGVNS. This CDR3 comprises 16 residues. This CDR3 is CASSALFRATSYEQYF. The CDR3 nucleotides read TGTGCCAGCAGTGCCCTCTTTCGGGCCACCTCCTACGAGCAGTACTTC.

The rearrangement joins TRBV2 to TRBJ2-7; D perhaps matches TRBD2 (5 bases). The germline CDR1 and CDR2 sequences are SNHLY and FYNNEI. This CDR3 spans 12 amino acids. V lost 3 bases to trimming and J lost 10 bases, with 13 bases between them. The CDR3 sequence is CASSDSLGSQYF. In DNA form, the CDR3 reads TGTGCCAGCAGTGATAGCCTAGGGAGCCAGTACTTC.

The chain links TRBV20-1 to TRBJ2-6, with D maybe TRBD2 (6 bases). The V end was cut by 6 bases, the J end by 11 bases, with 14 bases between. CDR1 is DFQATT, CDR2 SNEGSKA, per germline (reference sequence). The CDR3 is made up of 12 amino acids. The CDR3 loop reads CSATAGKDVLTF. In DNA, the CDR3 is TGCAGTGCGACCGCGGGGAAAGACGTCCTGACTTTC.

The V and J genes are TRBV2 and TRBJ1-4; D remains ambiguous. Trimming removed 6 bases from V and 8 bases from J, with 16 bases in between. The CDR3 is 14 amino acids. Germline loops: CDR1 SNHLY, CDR2 FYNNEI. As DNA, the CDR3 is TGTGCCAGCAGCGAAACGACCTTAGGAGAAAAACTGTTTTTT. This translates into CASSETTLGEKLFF.

The V call is TRBV6-1, the J call TRBJ2-1; D is unresolved. Per germline, CDR1 MNHNS and CDR2 SASEGT. Trimming left V 6 bases short and J 6 bases short, with 6 bases between. The CDR3 has 11 residues. CDR3 residues: CASSNFNEQFF. CDR3 sequence (DNA): TGTGCCAGCAGCAACTTCAATGAGCAGTTCTTC.

Written as DNA, the CDR3 is TGTGCCAGTAGTATAGTGGTCCAAGAGACCCAGTACTTC. This sequence encodes CASSIVVQETQYF. The chain carries TRBV19 and TRBJ2-5; no definite D call. V was pared by 1 base and J by 1 base, with 4 bases between. The CDR3 runs to 13 residues. Germline CDR1 is LNHDA and CDR2 is SQIVND (reference sequence).

This rearrangement joins TRBV29-1 to TRBJ2-7; 9 nucleotides align to TRBD1. Germline trimming cut 0 bases from V and 1 base from J; bases unmatched to any gene: 1. This CDR3 has 14 residues. Germline loops: CDR1 SQVTM, CDR2 ANQGSEA. This CDR3 reads CSVEEQGASYEQYF. CDR3 coding DNA: TGCAGCGTTGAAGAACAGGGGGCTTCCTACGAGCAGTACTTC.

The rearrangement uses TRBV24-1 and TRBJ2-3; 7 bases align to TRBD1. With 2 bases clipped from V and 1 base from J, the junction kept 2 bases outside the gene matches. The CDR3 runs 15 residues. The germline CDR1 and CDR2 sequences are KGHDR and SFDVKD. The CDR3 DNA is TGTGCCACCAGTGATTCCGGACAGGGCACAGATACGCAGTATTTT. Protein sequence: CATSDSGQGTDTQYF.

This clonotype came up many times. V gene TRBV6-1 combines with J gene TRBJ1-6; D is uncertain. Germline loops: CDR1 MNHNS, CDR2 SASEGT. Trimming removed 7 bases from V and 9 bases from J, with 10 bases in between. CDR3 length equals 12 residues. The DNA for the CDR3 is TGTGCCAGCACGTCTTGGGGTTCACCCCTCCACTTT. Protein product: CASTSWGSPLHF.

This clonotype was found many times. The rearrangement joins TRBV4-1 to TRBJ2-7, with D perhaps matching TRBD2 (7 bases). V lost 5 bases and J lost 3, with 11 bases in between. Germline V lookup: CDR1 MGHRA, CDR2 YSYEKL. The CDR3 has 13 amino acids. The CDR3 DNA reads TGCGCCAGCAGCAAGGGGGGGTTCTACGAGCAGTACTTC. Its protein is CASSKGGFYEQYF.

The chain links TRBV5-4 to TRBJ2-5; 10 bases align to TRBD1. Germline V gives CDR1 SGHNT, CDR2 YYREEE (reference sequence). J was trimmed by 5 bases and V by 0 bases; bases with no gene match: 4. The CDR3 has 15 residues. The CDR3 region is CASSLGDRGRETQYF. The CDR3 DNA is TGTGCCAGCAGCTTGGGGGACAGGGGCCGGGAGACCCAGTACTTC.

The chain links TRBV6-5 to TRBJ2-1, with D perhaps given as TRBD1 or TRBD2 (6 bases each). Between the trimmed V and J ends, which lost 4 bases and 7 bases, there was a span of 11 bases. This CDR3 is built from 13 residues. Looked up from germline, CDR1 is MNHEY and CDR2 is SVGAGI. CDR3 loop: CASSSGDLNEQFF. The CDR3 DNA follows: TGTGCCAGCAGTTCAGGGGACTTGAATGAGCAGTTCTTC.